These 21 T cell receptor beta chains were all obtained from the same sample, sequenced in a study of T-cell memory formation after mild COVID-19. MiXCR was run by TCRdb on the 5' RACE reads, yielding one entry per CDR3 protein. Among about 420,000 distinct CDR3 sequences listed, about 25% were seen once. The sequencing input was PBMCs or a T cell subset sorted from them (not recorded which). The receptors were sampled from an adult woman who had mild COVID-19 (a few samples of this study predate the infection). Cell type and time point are not known.

The chain recombines TRBV30 with TRBJ2-5; tentative D call: TRBD1 (7 bases). Per germline, CDR1 GTSNPN and CDR2 SVGIG (reference sequence). The ends were cut back, 3 bases at V and 4 bases at J, with 12 bases in the middle. This CDR3 has 13 residues. The CDR3 here is CAWSQGGPETQYF. The CDR3 DNA follows: TGTGCCTGGAGCCAGGGGGGCCCAGAGACCCAGTACTTC.

Only a few counts were recorded for this clonotype. The J gene is TRBJ2-1, the V gene TRBV30; possible D gene TRBD1, 7 bases. Trimming pared 4 bases from V and 8 bases from J, leaving 18 bases between. This CDR3 has 14 residues. Germline V CDR1 and CDR2: GTSNPN, SVGIG (reference sequence). In nucleotides, the CDR3 is TGTGCCTGGATCGGCAGGGGGACTCCCTATGAGCAGTTCTTC. Amino acids: CAWIGRGTPYEQFF.

This clonotype was counted many times. The chain employs TRBV11-2 and TRBJ2-7, with D perhaps TRBD2 (6 bases). Between the trimmed V and J ends, which lost 4 bases and 4 bases, there was a span of 14 bases. This CDR3 contains 14 residues. Germline CDR1 and CDR2: SGHAT and FQNNGV. CDR3 sequence: CASSSDYGGYEQYF. The CDR3 DNA is TGTGCCAGCAGCTCGGACTATGGGGGTTACGAGCAGTACTTC.

In this sample, this clonotype turned up a few times. The chain uses TRBV7-3 and TRBJ2-1; D remains unclear. In germline, CDR1 is SGHTA, CDR2 FQGTGA. The CDR3 is 13 amino acids. Trimming pared 4 bases from V and 7 bases from J, leaving 11 bases between. CDR3 DNA: TGTGCCAGCAGCTCTCTGGTGGGGAATGAGCAGTTCTTC. This translates into CASSSLVGNEQFF.

The gene calls are TRBV6-7 and TRBJ2-5; D unresolved. TRBV6-7 qualifies as an ORF whose function is uncertain. The CDR3 runs to 12 residues. Trimming removed 5 bases at V and 5 bases at J, with 9 bases between. Written as DNA, the CDR3 is TGTGCCAGCAGTACTCGCCAGGAGACCCAGTACTTC. Its translation is CASSTRQETQYF.

V and J are TRBV5-5 and TRBJ2-5, with D perhaps TRBD1 or TRBD2 (5 bases each). The CDR3 has 15 residues. Germline CDR1 and CDR2: SGHKS and YYEKEE (reference sequence). Trimming took off 0 bases at V and 4 bases at J, with 13 bases between the two ends. In nucleotides, the CDR3 is TGTGCCAGCAGCTTGGGAGGGGTCGGCCCAGAGACCCAGTACTTC. This codes for CASSLGGVGPETQYF. Supplemented by reference TRBV5-5 and TRBJ2-5, the full variable domain reads DAGVTQSPTHLIKTRGQQVTLRCSPISGHKSVSWYQQVLGQGPQFIFQYYEKEERGRGNFPDRFSARQFPNYSSELNVNALLLGDSALYLCASSLGGVGPETQYFGPGTRLLVL.

J is TRBJ2-3 and V is TRBV7-8, with D unclear. The CDR3 sequence is 15 residues long. Per germline, CDR1 SGHVS and CDR2 FQNEAQ. V was trimmed by 2 bases and J by 0 bases, leaving 9 bases between them. The CDR3 reads CASSLIQTSTDTQYF. CDR3 DNA: TGTGCCAGCAGCTTAATCCAGACTAGCACAGATACGCAGTATTTT.

This clonotype appeared a few times. The chain employs TRBV6-5 and TRBJ2-1, with 7 bases aligning to TRBD2. The V segment lost 4 bases and the J segment 8 bases; nucleotides outside the gene matches: 5. The CDR3 contains 13 residues. In germline, CDR1 is MNHEY, CDR2 SVGAGI. In DNA form, the CDR3 reads TGTGCCAGCAGTTCCCGGACTAGGCATGAGCAGTTCTTC. As protein: CASSSRTRHEQFF.

This clonotype was detected a few times. In nucleotides, the CDR3 is TGTGCCAGCAGTTTCGACCTAGCGGGAGGCACAGATACGCAGTATTTT. Translation: CASSFDLAGGTDTQYF. V usage is TRBV28 and J usage is TRBJ2-3; 10 bases agree with TRBD2. Losses at the gene ends were 3 bases for V and 1 base for J; bases not matched to a gene: 4. CDR3 size: 16 residues. Germline lookup yields CDR1 MDHEN and CDR2 SYDVKM.

This clonotype was seen only a few times. The chain combines TRBV7-8 with TRBJ2-3; TRBD1 or TRBD2 may be the D gene (5 bases each). Germline V gene sequence: CDR1 SGHVS, CDR2 FQNEAQ. The V end was cut by 5 bases, the J end by 6 bases, with 12 bases between. This CDR3 is built from 13 residues. The CDR3 DNA reads TGTGCCAGCAGCCAACGAGGGGTGGATACGCAGTATTTT. Its translation: CASSQRGVDTQYF.

This clonotype was found a few times. V and J are TRBV7-6 and TRBJ2-1; possible D gene TRBD2, 6 bases. The CDR3 has 15 amino acids. V dropped 6 bases and J dropped 5 bases, with 17 bases sitting between them. The germline V gene has CDR1 SGHVS and CDR2 FNYEAQ. CDR3 region: CASSFLDGGHNEQFF. The CDR3 DNA reads as TGTGCCAGCAGTTTCCTCGACGGGGGACACAATGAGCAGTTCTTC.

This clonotype was recorded a few times. The chain couples TRBV7-2 to TRBJ2-7, with a weak D call TRBD1 (6 bases). CDR1 is SGHTA, CDR2 FQGNSA, per germline. The V end lost 2 bases, the J end lost 4 bases, and 12 bases lay between the germline ends. There are 14 residues in the CDR3. CDR3 sequence (DNA): TGTGCCAGCAGCTTACAGACAGGAACGTACGAGCAGTACTTC. As protein: CASSLQTGTYEQYF.

The V call is TRBV14, the J call TRBJ2-1; D unresolved. The ends were cut back, 4 bases at V and 5 bases at J, with 12 bases in the middle. This CDR3 spans 14 amino acids. Per the germline V gene, CDR1 is SGHDN and CDR2 is FVKESK. The CDR3 reads CASSPTARNNEQFF. CDR3 DNA sequence: TGTGCCAGCAGCCCTACGGCAAGGAACAATGAGCAGTTCTTC.

V and J are TRBV29-1 and TRBJ2-5, with TRBD2 as a possible D gene (6 bases). Trimming took 6 bases from V and 5 from J, leaving 16 bases between them. The CDR3 is 13 residues long. CDR1 is SQVTM and CDR2 is ANQGSEA in the germline V gene. Here the CDR3 DNA reads TGCAGCGTACGGTGGGACCTAGCGGAGACCCAGTACTTC. Translation: CSVRWDLAETQYF.

V usage is TRBV29-1 and J usage is TRBJ1-1; the D gene is possibly TRBD1 (5 bases). The CDR3 contains 12 residues. Germline CDR1 SQVTM, CDR2 ANQGSEA. V was trimmed by 6 bases and J by 0 bases, leaving 8 bases between them. In nucleotides, the CDR3 is TGCAGCGTGCGGGACCTGAACACTGAAGCTTTCTTT. It encodes CSVRDLNTEAFF.

This clonotype has more than one count but fewer than ten. The chain uses TRBV19 and TRBJ2-5, with D maybe TRBD2 (6 bases). Germline V lookup: CDR1 LNHDA, CDR2 SQIVND (reference sequence). This CDR3 is built from 15 residues. Trimming took off 5 bases at V and 1 base at J, with 14 bases between the two ends. The CDR3 DNA sequence: TGTGCCAGTAGTGCGACCGGGAGTCGCCAAGAGACCCAGTACTTC. It yields the protein CASSATGSRQETQYF.

The V call is TRBV7-2, the J call TRBJ2-7; D not certain. The CDR3 totals 13 residues. Per germline, CDR1 SGHTA and CDR2 FQGNSA. Trimming took 4 bases from V and 0 from J, leaving 7 bases between them. The CDR3 sequence is CASSSIPSYEQYF. CDR3 coding DNA: TGTGCCAGCAGCTCAATCCCCTCCTACGAGCAGTACTTC.

The chain links TRBV11-3 to TRBJ2-1, with D unresolved. The V gene lost 2 bases and the J gene lost 10 bases, with 9 bases spanning the gap. Germline V gene data show CDR1 as SGHNT and CDR2 as YENEEA. This CDR3 region has 12 residues. CDR3 protein: CASSLRNGEQFF. The CDR3 DNA follows: TGTGCCAGCAGCTTAAGGAACGGCGAGCAGTTCTTC.

The chain couples TRBV12-3 or TRBV12-4 to TRBJ2-3; D gene ambiguous. Trimming removed 9 bases at V and 5 bases at J, with 12 bases between. CDR3 length equals 12 residues. The CDR3 here is CASAKVRDTQYF. CDR3 DNA sequence: TGTGCCAGTGCGAAGGTTCGAGATACGCAGTATTTT.

V usage is TRBV12-3 or TRBV12-4 and J usage is TRBJ2-7, with a weak D call TRBD2 (6 bases). Trimming took 5 bases from V and 3 from J, leaving 14 bases between them. The CDR3 length is 14 residues. The CDR3 loop is CASSIPGSSYEQYF. The CDR3, as DNA: TGTGCCAGCAGTATCCCCGGGAGTAGCTACGAGCAGTACTTC.

The CDR3 DNA follows: TGTGCCATCCTAGGGGGCGCGGATGTTGACTACACCTTC. As protein: CAILGGADVDYTF. The V call is TRBV12-3 or TRBV12-4, the J call TRBJ1-2; TRBD1 matches 7 bases. V was clipped by 10 bases and J by 10 bases; unmatched bases: 15. This CDR3 has 13 residues.